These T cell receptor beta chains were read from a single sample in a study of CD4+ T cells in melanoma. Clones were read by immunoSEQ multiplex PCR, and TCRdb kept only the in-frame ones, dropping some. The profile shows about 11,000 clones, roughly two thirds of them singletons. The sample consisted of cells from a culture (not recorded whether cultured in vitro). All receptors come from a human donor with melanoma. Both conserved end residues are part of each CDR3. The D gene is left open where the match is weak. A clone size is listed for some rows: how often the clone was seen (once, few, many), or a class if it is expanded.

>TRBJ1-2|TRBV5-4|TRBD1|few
CASSLGGPGGAKMYGYTF
TGTGCCAGCAGCTTGGGTGGGCCAGGGGGCGCGAAGATGTATGGCTACACCTTC
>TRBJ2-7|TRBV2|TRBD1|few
CASRGTGVVHEQYF
TGTGCCAGCAGGGGGACAGGGGTGGTCCACGAGCAGTACTTC
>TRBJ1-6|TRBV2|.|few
CASKLALNSPLHF
TGTGCCAGCAAACTTGCCCTCAATTCACCCCTCCACTTT
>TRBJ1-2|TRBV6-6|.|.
CASSRTAQGGYTF
TGTGCCAGCAGTAGGACAGCTCAGGGAGGCTACACCTTC
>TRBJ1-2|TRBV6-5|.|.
CASSARWGGYTF
TGTGCCAGCAGTGCCCGGTGGGGAGGCTACACCTTC
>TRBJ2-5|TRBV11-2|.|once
CASTFSEGETQYF
TGTGCCAGCACCTTCTCGGAGGGCGAGACCCAGTACTTC
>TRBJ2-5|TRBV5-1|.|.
CASSLVPRGETQYF
TGCGCCAGCAGCTTGGTCCCCAGGGGAGAGACCCAGTACTTC
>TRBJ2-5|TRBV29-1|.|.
CSATEGVETQYF
TGCAGCGCGACAGAGGGGGTAGAGACCCAGTACTTC
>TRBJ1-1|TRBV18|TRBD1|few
CASSRDRLNTEAFF
TGTGCCAGCTCACGGGACAGGTTGAACACTGAAGCTTTCTTT
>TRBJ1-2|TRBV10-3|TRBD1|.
CAITRDSLLTNYGYTF
TGTGCCATCACCCGGGACAGCCTGCTAACTAACTATGGCTACACCTTC
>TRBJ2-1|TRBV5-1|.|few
CASSLAGGGANEQFF
TGCGCCAGCAGCTTGGCCGGAGGGGGGGCGAATGAGCAGTTCTTC
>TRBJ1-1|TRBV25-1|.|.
CASSDLRGNTEAFF
TGTGCCAGCAGTGATCTCCGCGGGAACACTGAAGCTTTCTTT
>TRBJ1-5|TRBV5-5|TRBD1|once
CASSLGDRVPNQPQHF
TGTGCCAGCAGCTTGGGGGACAGGGTTCCCAATCAGCCCCAGCATTTT
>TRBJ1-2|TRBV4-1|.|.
CASSQGGEQTRANYGYTF
TGCGCCAGCAGCCAAGGGGGGGAACAGACCCGAGCTAACTATGGCTACACCTTC
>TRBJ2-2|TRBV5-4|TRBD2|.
CASSLARSGVPGELFF
TGTGCCAGCAGCTTGGCCCGAAGCGGGGTTCCCGGGGAGCTGTTTTTT
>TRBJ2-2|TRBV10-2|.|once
CASSEIGGPRGTGELFF
TGCGCCAGCAGTGAGATTGGAGGGCCCCGGGGCACCGGGGAGCTGTTTTTT
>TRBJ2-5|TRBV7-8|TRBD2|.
CASSSSFRPGGGETQYF
TGTGCCAGCAGCTCGTCCTTCCGCCCTGGGGGGGGAGAGACCCAGTACTTC
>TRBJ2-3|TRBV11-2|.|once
CASSIGAGGAGIDTQYF
TGTGCCAGCAGCATAGGGGCCGGCGGGGCGGGAATAGATACGCAGTATTTT
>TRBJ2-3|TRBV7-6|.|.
CASSLQADTQYF
TGTGCCAGCAGCTTACAGGCAGATACGCAGTATTTT
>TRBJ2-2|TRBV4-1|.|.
CASSQQGTNTGELFF
TGCGCCAGCAGCCAACAGGGGACGAACACCGGGGAGCTGTTTTTT
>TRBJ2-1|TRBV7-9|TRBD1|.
CASRPTGAIRNEQFF
TGTGCCAGCAGGCCTACAGGGGCTATTAGGAATGAGCAGTTCTTC
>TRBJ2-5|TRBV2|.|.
CAQQLAQNQETQYF
TGTGCCCAGCAGCTGGCACAGAACCAAGAGACCCAGTACTTC
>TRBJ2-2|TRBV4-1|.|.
CASSLVGVTGELFF
TGCGCCAGCAGCCTAGTGGGGGTGACCGGGGAGCTGTTTTTT
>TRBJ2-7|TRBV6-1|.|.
CASSEARPGEQYF
TGTGCCAGCAGTGAAGCGAGGCCGGGTGAGCAGTACTTC